The clone carrying this TCR beta chain was observed once. Its matching antigen is unknown. Amplification used 60 Vbeta primers and 13 Jbeta primers. Source study methods: Counted up in a later analysis, unique TCR beta chains came to 65 million to 100 million, with roughly 11 million shared. Here immunoSEQ multiplex PCR was the method, and the copy in TCRdb shows in-frame clones only, minus some. V, J and clone size are taken as reported in that table, and D and trimming were inferred from the DNA itself. The table lists 140,000 or so clones, around 72% of them singletons. The CDR3 extends over 16 amino acids. CDR1 and CDR2 (germline): SGHTA, FQGTGA. The J segment lost 6 bases and the V segment lost 5 bases, leaving 13 bases of the junction unmatched. This entry comes from a study of cytomegalovirus exposure and HLA in healthy donors. General study results and limits: As a later analysis showed, several of the most significant clusters appeared to be linked to common viral pathogens.

This rearrangement joins TRBV7-3 to TRBJ2-3; 8 bases match TRBD2. The sequenced material came from PBMCs. This TCR came from a man aged 35-49 years in good health and CMV-seronegative. CDR3 sequence reads: CASSLGPPGGQDTQYF. CDR3 in DNA: TGTGCCAGCAGCCTCGGGCCCCCGGGGGGGCAGGATACGCAGTATTTT.